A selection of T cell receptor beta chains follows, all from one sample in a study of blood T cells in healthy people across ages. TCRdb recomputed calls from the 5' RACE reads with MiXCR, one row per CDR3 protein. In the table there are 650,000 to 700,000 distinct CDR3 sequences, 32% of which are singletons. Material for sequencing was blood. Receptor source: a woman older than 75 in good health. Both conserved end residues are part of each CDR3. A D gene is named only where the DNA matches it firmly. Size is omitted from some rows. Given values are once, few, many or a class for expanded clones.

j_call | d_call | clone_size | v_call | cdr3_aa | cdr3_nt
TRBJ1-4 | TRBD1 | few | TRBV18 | CASSPPRGQGIATNEKLFF | TGTGCCAGCTCACCACCGAGGGGACAGGGGATAGCAACTAATGAAAAACTGTTTTTT
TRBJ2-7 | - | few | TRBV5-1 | CASSLLSVPYNEQYF | TGCGCCAGCAGCTTATTGTCAGTCCCTTACAATGAGCAGTACTTC
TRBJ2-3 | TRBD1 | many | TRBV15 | CATSQDRDGTDTQYF | TGTGCCACCAGCCAAGACAGGGACGGCACAGATACGCAGTATTTT
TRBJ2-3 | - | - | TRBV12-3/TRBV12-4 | CASSFGRLRTDAQYF | TGTGCCAGCAGTTTCGGAAGACTTCGCACAGATGCGCAGTATTTT
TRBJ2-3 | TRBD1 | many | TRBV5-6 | CASSRTGGGTDTQYF | TGTGCCAGCAGCAGGACAGGGGGCGGCACAGATACGCAGTATTTT
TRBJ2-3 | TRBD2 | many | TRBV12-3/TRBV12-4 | CASLASGRPDTQYF | TGTGCCAGCCTGGCTAGCGGACGACCAGATACGCAGTATTTT
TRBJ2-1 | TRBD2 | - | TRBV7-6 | CASSLGEGDNEQFF | TGTGCCAGCAGCTTAGGGGAGGGTGACAATGAGCAGTTCTTC
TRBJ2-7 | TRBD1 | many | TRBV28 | CASSSGTGYSEQYF | TGTGCCAGCAGTTCGGGGACAGGGTACAGCGAGCAGTACTTC
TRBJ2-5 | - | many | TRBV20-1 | CSASTRRETQYF | TGCAGTGCTTCAACCCGGAGAGAGACCCAGTACTTC
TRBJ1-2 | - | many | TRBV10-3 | CAITAGTENYGYTF | TGTGCCATCACCGCCGGGACCGAGAACTATGGCTACACCTTC
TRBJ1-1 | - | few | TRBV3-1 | CASSQVRQGEAFF | TGTGCCAGCAGCCAAGTCCGGCAGGGTGAAGCTTTCTTT
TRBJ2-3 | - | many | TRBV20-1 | CSAFGVGEDTQYF | TGCAGTGCTTTCGGCGTAGGCGAAGATACGCAGTATTTT
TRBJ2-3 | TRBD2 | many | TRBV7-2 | CASSLDGTSGGSTDTQYF | TGTGCCAGCAGCTTAGACGGGACTAGCGGGGGTAGCACAGATACGCAGTATTTT
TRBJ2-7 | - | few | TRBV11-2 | CASSADYGQYF | TGTGCCAGCAGCGCAGACTACGGGCAGTACTTC
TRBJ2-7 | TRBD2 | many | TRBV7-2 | CASSIQRGAYYEQYF | TGTGCCAGCAGCATCCAGCGGGGGGCTTATTACGAGCAGTACTTC
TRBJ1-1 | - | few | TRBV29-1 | CSVLRGTNTEAFF | TGCAGCGTCCTAAGGGGGACGAACACTGAAGCTTTCTTT
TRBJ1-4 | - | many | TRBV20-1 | CSAQTAPNEKLFF | TGCAGTGCCCAGACAGCACCAAATGAAAAACTGTTTTTT
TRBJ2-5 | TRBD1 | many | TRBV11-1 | CASSKTGEETQYF | TGTGCCAGCAGCAAGACAGGGGAAGAGACCCAGTACTTC
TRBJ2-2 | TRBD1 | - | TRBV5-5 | CASYPSWTGNTGELFF | TGTGCCAGCTACCCTTCCTGGACAGGGAACACCGGGGAGCTGTTTTTT
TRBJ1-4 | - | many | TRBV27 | CASSLGGHGEKLFF | TGTGCCAGCAGTTTAGGGGGGCACGGCGAAAAACTGTTTTTT
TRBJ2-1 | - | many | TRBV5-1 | CASSTPDSDEQFF | TGCGCCAGCAGCACCCCGGACAGCGACGAGCAGTTCTTC
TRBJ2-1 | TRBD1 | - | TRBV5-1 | CASSLTGATYNEQFF | TGCGCCAGCAGCTTGACAGGGGCCACCTACAATGAGCAGTTCTTC
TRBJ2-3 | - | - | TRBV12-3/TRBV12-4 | CASSLARSAVSADTQYF | TGTGCCAGCAGTTTAGCAAGGTCCGCAGTCAGCGCAGATACGCAGTATTTT
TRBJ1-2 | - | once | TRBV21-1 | CASGSDSGPHYGYTF | TGTGCCAGCGGCTCTGATTCGGGGCCCCACTATGGCTACACCTTC
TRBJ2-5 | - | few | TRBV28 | CASSLFQGGRETQYF | TGTGCCAGCAGTTTATTCCAAGGGGGAAGGGAGACCCAGTACTTC
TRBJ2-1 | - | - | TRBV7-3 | CASSTGSGQNEQFF | TGTGCCAGCAGCACAGGGTCAGGGCAGAATGAGCAGTTCTTC
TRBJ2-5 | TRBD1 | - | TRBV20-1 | CSADLDRSPETQYF | TGCAGTGCGGACCTGGACAGGTCCCCAGAGACCCAGTACTTC
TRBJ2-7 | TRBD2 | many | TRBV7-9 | CASSPRLAGNSYEQYF | TGTGCCAGCAGCCCCAGGCTAGCGGGGAACTCCTACGAGCAGTACTTC
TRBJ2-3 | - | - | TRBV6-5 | CASSYSPQGLRADTQYF | TGTGCCAGCAGTTACTCGCCACAGGGTCTCAGGGCAGATACGCAGTATTTT
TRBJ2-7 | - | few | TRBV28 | CASSLNGTPYEQYF | TGTGCCAGCAGTCTCAATGGGACACCCTACGAGCAGTACTTC
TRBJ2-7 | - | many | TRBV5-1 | CASSLESIHEQYF | TGCGCCAGCAGCTTGGAATCGATTCACGAGCAGTACTTC
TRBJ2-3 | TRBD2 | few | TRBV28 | CASRRPGTSRSISPYF | TGTGCCAGCAGAAGACCAGGGACTAGCAGGAGCATCAGTCCGTATTTT
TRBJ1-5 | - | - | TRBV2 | CASRGTRGGNQPQHF | TGTGCCAGCAGGGGGACGCGGGGGGGCAATCAGCCCCAGCATTTT
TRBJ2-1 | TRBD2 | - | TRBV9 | CASSVGPTSGASSNNEQFF | TGTGCCAGCAGCGTAGGTCCCACTAGCGGGGCCAGCTCCAACAATGAGCAGTTCTTC
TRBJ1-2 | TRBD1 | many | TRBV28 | CASSFGTGGYGYTF | TGTGCCAGCAGTTTCGGGACAGGGGGCTATGGCTACACCTTC
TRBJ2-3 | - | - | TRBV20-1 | CSASTAIPGDLDTQYF | TGCAGTGCTAGTACAGCCATACCCGGGGATCTAGATACGCAGTATTTT
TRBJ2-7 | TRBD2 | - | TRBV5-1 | CASSLFPGREFSYEQYF | TGCGCCAGCAGCTTGTTCCCAGGGCGGGAGTTCTCCTACGAGCAGTACTTC
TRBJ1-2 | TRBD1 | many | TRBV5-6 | CASSPSGQGERGYTF | TGTGCCAGCAGCCCTTCGGGACAGGGGGAGAGAGGCTACACCTTC
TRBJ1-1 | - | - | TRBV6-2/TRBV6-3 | CASKVGLTEAFF | TGTGCCAGCAAGGTCGGGCTCACTGAAGCTTTCTTT
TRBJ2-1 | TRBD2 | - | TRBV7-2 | CASRQGLLAGLSYNEQFF | TGTGCCAGCAGGCAGGGGCTGCTAGCGGGGCTATCCTACAATGAGCAGTTCTTC
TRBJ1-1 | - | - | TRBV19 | CASSIKGGSGAFF | TGTGCCAGTAGTATAAAGGGGGGGTCCGGAGCTTTCTTT
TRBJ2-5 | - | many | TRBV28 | CASSSYRARGQETQYF | TGTGCCAGCAGTTCCTACAGGGCCCGGGGGCAAGAGACCCAGTACTTC
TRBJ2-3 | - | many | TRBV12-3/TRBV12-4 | CASSFDLPDADTQYF | TGTGCCAGCAGTTTCGACTTACCAGACGCAGATACGCAGTATTTT
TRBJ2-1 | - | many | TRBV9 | CASSVGADNEQFF | TGTGCCAGCAGCGTAGGCGCGGACAATGAGCAGTTCTTC
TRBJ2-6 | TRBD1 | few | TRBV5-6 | CASSPFRQGGNSGANVLTF | TGTGCCAGCAGCCCCTTCAGACAGGGGGGAAACTCTGGGGCCAACGTCCTGACTTTC
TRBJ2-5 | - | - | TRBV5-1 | CASYNPGTQETQYF | TGCGCCAGCTATAACCCCGGGACTCAAGAGACCCAGTACTTC
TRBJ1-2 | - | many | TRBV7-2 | CASSLGVLTGYTF | TGTGCCAGCAGCTTGGGTGTTCTAACCGGCTACACCTTC
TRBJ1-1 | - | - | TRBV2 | CASSALGMNTEAFF | TGTGCCAGCAGTGCTCTGGGGATGAACACTGAAGCTTTCTTT
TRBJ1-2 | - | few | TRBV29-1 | CSVERASGYTF | TGCAGCGTTGAAAGGGCTTCTGGCTACACCTTC
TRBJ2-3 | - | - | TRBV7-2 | CASSPGLPAGTDTQYF | TGTGCCAGCAGCCCGGGGCTGCCTGCGGGCACAGATACGCAGTATTTT
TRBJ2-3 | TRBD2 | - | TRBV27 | CASSPSTSGLDTQYF | TGTGCCAGCAGTCCATCGACTAGCGGTCTAGATACGCAGTATTTT
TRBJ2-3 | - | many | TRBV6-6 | CASSYPRADTQYF | TGTGCCAGCAGTTACCCCAGAGCAGATACGCAGTATTTT